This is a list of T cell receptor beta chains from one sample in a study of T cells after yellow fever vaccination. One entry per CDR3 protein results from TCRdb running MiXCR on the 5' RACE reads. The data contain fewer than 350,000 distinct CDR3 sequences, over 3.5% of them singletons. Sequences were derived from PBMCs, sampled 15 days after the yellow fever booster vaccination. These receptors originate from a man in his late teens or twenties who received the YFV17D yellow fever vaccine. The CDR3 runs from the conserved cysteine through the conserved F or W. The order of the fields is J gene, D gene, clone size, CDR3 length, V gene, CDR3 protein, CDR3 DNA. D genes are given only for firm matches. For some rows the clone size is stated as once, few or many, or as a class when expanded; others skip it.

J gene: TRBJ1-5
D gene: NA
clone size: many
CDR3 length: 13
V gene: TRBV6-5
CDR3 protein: CASRLEGNQPQHF
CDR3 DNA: TGTGCCAGCCGTCTAGAAGGAAATCAGCCCCAGCATTTT

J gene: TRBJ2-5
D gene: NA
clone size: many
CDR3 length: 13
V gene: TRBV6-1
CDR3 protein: CASSGLFAQTQYF
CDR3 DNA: TGTGCCAGCAGTGGGCTCTTCGCCCAGACCCAGTACTTC

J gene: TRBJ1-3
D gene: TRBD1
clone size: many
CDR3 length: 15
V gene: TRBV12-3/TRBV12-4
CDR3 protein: CASTLDRAAGNTIYF
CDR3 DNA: TGTGCCAGCACCCTGGACAGGGCAGCTGGAAACACCATATATTTT

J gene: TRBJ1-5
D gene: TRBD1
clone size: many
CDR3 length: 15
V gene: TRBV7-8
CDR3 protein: CASSPRTGAGQPQHF
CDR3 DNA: TGTGCCAGCAGCCCCCGGACAGGGGCAGGTCAGCCCCAGCATTTT

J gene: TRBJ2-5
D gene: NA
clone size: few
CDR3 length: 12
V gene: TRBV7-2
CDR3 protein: CASSLDSGTQYF
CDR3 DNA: TGTGCCAGCAGCTTAGATTCGGGTACCCAGTACTTC

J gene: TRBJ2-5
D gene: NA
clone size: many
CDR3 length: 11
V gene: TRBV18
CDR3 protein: CASSPRETQYF
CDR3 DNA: TGTGCCAGCTCACCTCGGGAGACCCAGTACTTC

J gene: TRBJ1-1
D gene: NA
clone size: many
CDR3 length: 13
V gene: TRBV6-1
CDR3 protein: CASSVFQWTEAFF
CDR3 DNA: TGTGCCAGCAGTGTATTCCAGTGGACTGAAGCTTTCTTT

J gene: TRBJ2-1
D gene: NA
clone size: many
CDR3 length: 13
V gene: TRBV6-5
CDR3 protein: CASSYGRGNEQFF
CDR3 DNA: TGTGCCAGCAGTTACGGGAGGGGGAATGAGCAGTTCTTC

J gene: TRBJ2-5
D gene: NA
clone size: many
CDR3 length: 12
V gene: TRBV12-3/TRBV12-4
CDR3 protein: CASSWGSETQYF
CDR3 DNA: TGTGCCAGCAGTTGGGGTTCGGAGACCCAGTACTTC

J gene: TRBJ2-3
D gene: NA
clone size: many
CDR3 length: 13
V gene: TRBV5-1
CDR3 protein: CASTDRYTDTQYF
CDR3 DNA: TGCGCCAGCACCGACAGATACACAGATACGCAGTATTTT

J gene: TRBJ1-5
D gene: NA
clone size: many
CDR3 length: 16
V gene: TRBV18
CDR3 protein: CASSPPPGQDNQPQHF
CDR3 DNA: TGTGCCAGCTCACCACCGCCGGGGCAGGACAATCAGCCCCAGCATTTT

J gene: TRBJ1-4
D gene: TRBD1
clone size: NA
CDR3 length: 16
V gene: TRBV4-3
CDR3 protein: CASSSRTGRTNEKLFF
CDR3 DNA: TGCGCCAGCAGCTCTCGGACAGGGAGAACTAATGAAAAACTGTTTTTT

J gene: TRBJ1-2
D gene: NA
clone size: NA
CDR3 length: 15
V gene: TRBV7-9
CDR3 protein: CASSLAPSANYGYTF
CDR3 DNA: TGTGCCAGCAGCTTAGCGCCCTCAGCTAACTATGGCTACACCTTC

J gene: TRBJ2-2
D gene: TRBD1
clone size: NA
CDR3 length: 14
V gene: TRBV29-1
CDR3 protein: CSVGWTGKVGELFF
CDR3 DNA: TGCAGCGTTGGTTGGACAGGGAAGGTCGGGGAGCTGTTTTTT

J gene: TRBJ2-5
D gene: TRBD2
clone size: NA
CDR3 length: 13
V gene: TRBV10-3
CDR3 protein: CAIRPQGGETQYF
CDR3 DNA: TGTGCCATCAGACCTCAGGGAGGGGAGACCCAGTACTTC

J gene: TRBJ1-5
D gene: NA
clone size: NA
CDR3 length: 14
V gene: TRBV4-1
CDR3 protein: CASSQSQGGQPQHF
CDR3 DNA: TGCGCCAGCAGCCAATCCCAGGGCGGACAGCCCCAGCATTTT

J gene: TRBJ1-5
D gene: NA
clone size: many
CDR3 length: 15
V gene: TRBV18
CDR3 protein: CASSPGTQGNQPQHF
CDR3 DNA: TGTGCCAGCTCACCTGGGACTCAAGGCAATCAGCCCCAGCATTTT

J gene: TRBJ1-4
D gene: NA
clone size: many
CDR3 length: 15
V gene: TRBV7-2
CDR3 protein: CASSFDMGGNEKLFF
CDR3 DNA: TGTGCCAGCAGCTTCGATATGGGGGGCAATGAAAAACTGTTTTTT

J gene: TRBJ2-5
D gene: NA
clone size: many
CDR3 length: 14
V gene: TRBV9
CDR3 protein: CASSAPEAQETQYF
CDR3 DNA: TGTGCCAGCAGCGCCCCAGAGGCGCAAGAGACCCAGTACTTC

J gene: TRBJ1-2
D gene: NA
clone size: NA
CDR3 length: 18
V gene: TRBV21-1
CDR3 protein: CASSKHTSPRDRNYGYTF
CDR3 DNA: TGTGCCAGCAGCAAACATACCTCACCCCGGGACAGAAACTATGGCTACACCTTC

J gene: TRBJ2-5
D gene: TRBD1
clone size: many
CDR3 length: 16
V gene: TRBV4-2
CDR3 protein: CASSQDGQGGQETQYF
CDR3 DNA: TGTGCCAGCAGCCAAGATGGACAGGGCGGACAAGAGACCCAGTACTTC

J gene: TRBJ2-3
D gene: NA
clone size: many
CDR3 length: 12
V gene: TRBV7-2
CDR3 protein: CASSWGEDTQYF
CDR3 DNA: TGTGCCAGCAGCTGGGGGGAAGATACGCAGTATTTT

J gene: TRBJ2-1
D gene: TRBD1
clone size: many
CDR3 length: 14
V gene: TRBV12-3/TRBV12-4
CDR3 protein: CASSLARGQNEQFF
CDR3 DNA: TGTGCCAGCAGTTTGGCCAGGGGGCAAAATGAGCAGTTCTTC

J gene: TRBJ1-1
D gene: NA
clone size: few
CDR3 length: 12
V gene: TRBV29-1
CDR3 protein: CSGRDTGTEAFF
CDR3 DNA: TGCAGCGGGCGGGACACGGGCACTGAAGCTTTCTTT

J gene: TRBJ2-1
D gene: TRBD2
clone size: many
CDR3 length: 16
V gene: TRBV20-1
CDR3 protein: CSALPGTRSSYNEQFF
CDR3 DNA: TGCAGTGCTCTTCCCGGGACTAGGAGCTCCTACAATGAGCAGTTCTTC

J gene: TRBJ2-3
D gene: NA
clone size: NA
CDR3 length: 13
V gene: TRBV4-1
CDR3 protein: CASGHVRGNTQYF
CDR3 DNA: TGCGCCAGCGGTCACGTTCGGGGTAATACGCAGTATTTT

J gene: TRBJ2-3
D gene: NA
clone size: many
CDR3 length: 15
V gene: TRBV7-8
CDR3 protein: CASSLGRGATDTQYF
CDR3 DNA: TGTGCCAGCAGCTTAGGTCGGGGTGCGACAGATACGCAGTATTTT

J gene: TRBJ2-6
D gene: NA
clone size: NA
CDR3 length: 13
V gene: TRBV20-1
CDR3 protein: CSAGQSGANVLTF
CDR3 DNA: TGCAGTGCTGGCCAGTCTGGGGCCAACGTCCTGACTTTC

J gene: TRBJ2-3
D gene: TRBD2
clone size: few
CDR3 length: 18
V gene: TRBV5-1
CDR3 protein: CASSQEGLAGVKPDTQYF
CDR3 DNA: TGCGCCAGCAGCCAAGAGGGACTAGCGGGGGTCAAACCAGATACGCAGTATTTT

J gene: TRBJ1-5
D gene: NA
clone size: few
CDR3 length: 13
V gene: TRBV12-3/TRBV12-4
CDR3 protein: CASTPGRDQPQHF
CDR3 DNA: TGTGCCAGCACCCCGGGGAGGGATCAGCCCCAGCATTTT

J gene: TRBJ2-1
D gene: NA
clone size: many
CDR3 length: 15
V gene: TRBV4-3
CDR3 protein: CASSEGTSSYNEQFF
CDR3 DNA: TGCGCCAGCAGCGAGGGCACAAGCTCCTACAATGAGCAGTTCTTC

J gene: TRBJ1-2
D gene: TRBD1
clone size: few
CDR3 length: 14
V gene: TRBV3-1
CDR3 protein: CASSPRQGALGYTF
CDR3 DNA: TGTGCCAGCAGCCCCCGGCAGGGGGCATTGGGCTACACCTTC

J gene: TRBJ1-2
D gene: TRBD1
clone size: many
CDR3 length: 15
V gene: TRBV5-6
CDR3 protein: CASRTGTGGSYGYTF
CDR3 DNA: TGTGCCAGCAGGACCGGGACAGGGGGTTCGTATGGCTACACCTTC

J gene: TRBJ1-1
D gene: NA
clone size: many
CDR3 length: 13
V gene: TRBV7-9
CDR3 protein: CASSLGAVTEAFF
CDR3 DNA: TGTGCCAGCAGCTTAGGAGCAGTCACTGAAGCTTTCTTT

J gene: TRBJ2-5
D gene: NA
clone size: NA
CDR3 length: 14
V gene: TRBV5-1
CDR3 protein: CASSLEQLRETQYF
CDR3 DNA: TGCGCCAGCAGCTTGGAACAGTTGAGGGAGACCCAGTACTTC

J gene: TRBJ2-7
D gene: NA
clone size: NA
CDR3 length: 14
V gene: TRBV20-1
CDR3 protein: CSATKPEDWDEQYF
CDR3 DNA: TGCAGTGCCACGAAGCCGGAGGATTGGGACGAGCAGTACTTC

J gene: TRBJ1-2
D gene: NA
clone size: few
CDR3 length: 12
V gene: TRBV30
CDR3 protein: CAWSPPGQGHTF
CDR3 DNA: TGTGCCTGGAGTCCCCCTGGCCAGGGACACACCTTC

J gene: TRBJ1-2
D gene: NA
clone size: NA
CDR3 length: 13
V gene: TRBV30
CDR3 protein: CAWVPGFDYGYTF
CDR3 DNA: TGTGCCTGGGTGCCGGGGTTCGACTATGGCTACACCTTC

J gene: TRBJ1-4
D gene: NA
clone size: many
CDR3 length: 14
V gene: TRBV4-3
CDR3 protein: CASSQLRGSEKLFF
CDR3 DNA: TGCGCCAGCAGCCAACTCAGGGGAAGTGAAAAACTGTTTTTT

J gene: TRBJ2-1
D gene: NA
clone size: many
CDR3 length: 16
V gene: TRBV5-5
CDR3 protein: CASSLGAGWSVNEQFF
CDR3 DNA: TGTGCCAGCAGCCTCGGTGCGGGGTGGTCTGTCAATGAGCAGTTCTTC

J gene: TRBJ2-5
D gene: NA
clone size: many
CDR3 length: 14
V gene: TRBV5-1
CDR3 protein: CASSLRQGQETQYF
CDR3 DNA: TGCGCCAGCAGCTTACGGCAGGGGCAAGAGACCCAGTACTTC

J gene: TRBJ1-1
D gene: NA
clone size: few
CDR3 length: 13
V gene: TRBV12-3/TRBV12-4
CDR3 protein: CASKLDTELGAFF
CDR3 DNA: TGTGCCAGCAAGCTGGACACGGAGCTTGGAGCTTTCTTT

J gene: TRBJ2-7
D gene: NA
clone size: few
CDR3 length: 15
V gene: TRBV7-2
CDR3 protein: CASSPEGTHSYEQYF
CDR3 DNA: TGTGCCAGCAGCCCCGAAGGGACACACTCCTACGAGCAGTACTTC

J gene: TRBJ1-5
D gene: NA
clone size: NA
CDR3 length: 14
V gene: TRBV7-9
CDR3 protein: CASSLATINQPQHF
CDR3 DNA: TGTGCCAGCAGCTTAGCGACCATCAATCAGCCCCAGCATTTT

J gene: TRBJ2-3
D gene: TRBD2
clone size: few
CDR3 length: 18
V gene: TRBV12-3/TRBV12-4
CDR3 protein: CASSLFGVRRGGTDTQYF
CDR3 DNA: TGTGCCAGCAGTTTATTTGGTGTTAGGCGGGGGGGTACAGATACGCAGTATTTT

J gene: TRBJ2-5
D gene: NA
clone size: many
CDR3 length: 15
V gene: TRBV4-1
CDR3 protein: CASSQGDRGAETQYF
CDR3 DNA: TGCGCCAGCAGCCAGGGGGATCGGGGTGCAGAGACCCAGTACTTC

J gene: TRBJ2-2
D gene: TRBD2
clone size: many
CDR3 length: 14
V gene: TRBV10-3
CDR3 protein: CAIRSGGGTGELFF
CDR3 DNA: TGTGCCATCAGAAGCGGGGGGGGCACCGGGGAGCTGTTTTTT

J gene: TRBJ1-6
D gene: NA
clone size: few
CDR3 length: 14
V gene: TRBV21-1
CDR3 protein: CASSKGGMNSPLHF
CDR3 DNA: TGTGCCAGCAGCAAAGGAGGGATGAATTCACCCCTCCACTTT

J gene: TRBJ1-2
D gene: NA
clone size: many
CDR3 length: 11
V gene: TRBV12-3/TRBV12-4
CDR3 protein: CASSLGGGYTF
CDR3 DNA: TGTGCCAGCAGCTTAGGGGGAGGCTACACCTTC

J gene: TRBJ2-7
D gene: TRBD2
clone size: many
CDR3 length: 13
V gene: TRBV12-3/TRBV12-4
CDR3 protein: CASSFVPGGEQYF
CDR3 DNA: TGTGCCAGCAGTTTTGTCCCCGGGGGGGAGCAGTACTTC

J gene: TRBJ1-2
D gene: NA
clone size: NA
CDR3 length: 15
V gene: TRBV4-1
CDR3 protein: CASSQGGPGFYGYTF
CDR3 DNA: TGCGCCAGCAGCCAAGGGGGCCCAGGATTTTATGGCTACACCTTC

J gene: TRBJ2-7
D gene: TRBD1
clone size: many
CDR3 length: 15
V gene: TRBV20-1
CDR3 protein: CSARDQGQGTYEQYF
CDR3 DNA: TGCAGTGCTAGAGATCAGGGACAGGGGACCTACGAGCAGTACTTC

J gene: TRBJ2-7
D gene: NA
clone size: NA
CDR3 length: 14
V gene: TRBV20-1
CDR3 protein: CSARGIQGSYEQYF
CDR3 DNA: TGCAGTGCTAGAGGTATACAGGGCTCCTACGAGCAGTACTTC